Here is one T cell receptor (beta chain) with its context. The source of the sample is a study of blood T cell repertoires in COVID-19. The wider study: T cells, B-cell-depleted T cells, or PBMCs provided the cDNA or gDNA that served as material.

In terms of age and location, participants ranged from about 18 to 89 years and lived in under 30 US areas. Cohorts were determined from participant-reported clinical history. Per the study methods: It was from reference gene primer amplification that nucleated cell counts were estimated. Sequencing was performed with immunoSEQ multiplex PCR; in TCRdb, only in-frame clones are kept and a portion is missing. D and trimming were read from the DNA, whereas the V and J calls and clone size are those reported in that table. Here the sample spans 200,000 to 300,000 clones, approximately 83% being singletons. Trimming stripped 4 bases from V and 3 bases from J, with 13 bases between. The germline V gene has CDR1 LGHDT and CDR2 YNNKEL (reference sequence). This CDR3 spans 14 amino acids.

The genes are TRBV3-1 (or the pseudogene TRBV3-2) and TRBJ2-7; the D gene is possibly TRBD1 (6 bases). This clonotype was sampled from a woman between 40 and 55 years old with acute COVID-19. Sequenced: PBMCs or T cells enriched from blood (not recorded which). The CDR3 sequence: CASSLAGVNYEQYF. The CDR3, as DNA: TGTGCCAGCAGCCTCGCAGGGGTCAACTACGAGCAGTACTTC.